The 7 T cell receptor beta chains listed next were all sequenced from one sample in a study of shared clonotypes between healthy human individuals. The repertoire was sequenced with immunoSEQ multiplex PCR; TCRdb's copy has only in-frame clones and lacks some. The data show about 2.3 million clones, 92% seen once. Material for sequencing was naive CD4+ T cells from PBMCs. Documented subset: CD45RA+ positively selected. Receptors originate from a man aged 18 to 30 in good health. Some clones in this sample may be carry-over from other donors' samples.

Points on this clone: At the DNA level, this CDR3 is encoded by other sequences in the same sample as well. The chain uses TRBV5-1 and TRBJ2-7, with D possibly TRBD2 on 5 matching bases. Germline CDR1 reads SGHRS; CDR2 reads YFSETQ. The CDR3 is 14 residues long. The germline V and J ends were trimmed by 0 bases and 6 bases, with 13 bases remaining between them. The CDR3 bases are TGCGCCAGCAGCTTGGCCGGGAATTCGGGCGAGCAGTACTTC. Protein sequence: CASSLAGNSGEQYF.

V is TRBV19 and J is TRBJ1-5; the D gene is possibly TRBD1 (5 bases). Deletions cut 6 bases from V and 7 bases from J, with 13 bases between. The CDR3 runs 13 residues. CDR1 and CDR2 (germline): LNHDA, SQIVND (reference sequence). Written as DNA, the CDR3 is TGTGCCAGTAGAAAGGACACGGGGCAGCCCCAGCATTTT. Amino acids: CASRKDTGQPQHF.

This sequence joins TRBV6-5 and TRBJ2-3, with 7 bases lining up with TRBD2. After removal of 10 bases from V and 3 bases from J, the junction contained 10 bases not matched to a gene. The CDR3 sequence is 14 residues long. Germline V lookup: CDR1 MNHEY, CDR2 SVGAGI. This CDR3 is CATKSGGGTDTQYF. Written as DNA, the CDR3 is TGTGCCACCAAGTCGGGGGGTGGTACAGATACGCAGTATTTT.

The chain is built from TRBV5-4 and TRBJ1-2; D gene ambiguous. In germline, CDR1 is SGHNT, CDR2 YYREEE (reference sequence). The V end lost 5 bases, the J end lost 0 bases, and 14 bases lay between the germline ends. There are 15 residues in the CDR3. The CDR3 nucleotides read TGTGCCAGCAGGGTGGAGGCGACCTCTAACTATGGCTACACCTTC. Translated, it gives CASRVEATSNYGYTF.

This clone was seen just once. The chain joins TRBV4-1 to TRBJ2-5, with 9 bases that match TRBD1. The CDR3 consists of 15 residues. With 4 bases clipped from V and 4 bases from J, the junction kept 7 bases outside the gene matches. Germline V CDR1 and CDR2: MGHRA, YSYEKL. CDR3 DNA: TGCGCCAGCAGCCGGGGGACAGGGAGGGGAGAGACCCAGTACTTC. Translated, it gives CASSRGTGRGETQYF.

The DNA for the CDR3 is TGCGCCAGCAGCCAGTCGGGACTGACGGGAGATACGCAGTATTTT. Its translation is CASSQSGLTGDTQYF. The V call is TRBV4-1, the J call TRBJ2-3; D perhaps matches TRBD2 (6 bases). With 3 bases removed from V and 5 bases from J, the gap between germline ends came to 15 bases. The CDR3 is made up of 15 amino acids. The germline V gene has CDR1 MGHRA and CDR2 YSYEKL.

In this sample, this clone turned up once. The V and J genes are TRBV27 and TRBJ2-3, with 11 positions matching TRBD2. The CDR3 spans 16 residues. Unmatched junction bases numbered 8, after V lost 5 bases and J lost 4 bases. Germline V gene data show CDR1 as MNHEY and CDR2 as SMNVEV (reference sequence). In DNA form, the CDR3 reads TGTGCCAGCAGTCGCACTAGCGGGAGAATCGCAGATACGCAGTATTTT. Translating gives CASSRTSGRIADTQYF.